The clone carrying this T cell receptor beta chain was recorded at least ten times. This specimen comes from a study of Graves' ophthalmopathy and Graves' hyperthyroidism. PBMCs had their origin in fresh peripheral blood (over 8.5 ml). Beta-chain TCR CDR3 regions were amplified from RNA transcripts. Investigators did first-round RT-PCR with HTBI primers, then second-round multiplex PCR. MiXCR was run by TCRdb on the multiplex PCR reads, yielding one entry per CDR3 protein. Of under 200,000 distinct CDR3 sequences in the sample, 37% are singletons; the top ten hold under 7%. The V end lost 0 bases, the J end lost 6 bases, and 3 bases lay between the germline ends. Germline loops: CDR1 SGDLS, CDR2 YYNGEE. This CDR3 has 12 amino acids.

The material sequenced was peripheral blood. This TCR was sampled from a woman in her thirties or forties with Graves' ophthalmopathy. The genes are TRBV9 and TRBJ2-2; D gene uncertain. Here the CDR3 reads CASSVVPGELFF. In DNA form, the CDR3 reads TGTGCCAGCAGCGTAGTGCCCGGGGAGCTGTTTTTT.